This record concerns one T cell receptor beta chain sequence. What it binds is unknown. The cDNA for TCR beta came from 5'RACE template switching with UMIs. Following a re-call of the 5' RACE reads, TCRdb has one entry per CDR3 protein and lacks DNA. The sample data list around 550,000 distinct CDR3 sequences. These data belong to a study of T cells expressing NK-cell markers. Findings of the study overall: There were several donors in whom these clonotypes also led the CD3+CD56-NKG2C+ fraction.

Germline V gives CDR1 MNHEY, CDR2 SMNVEV (reference sequence). CDR3 length equals 15 residues. This sequence joins TRBV27 and TRBJ2-2; the D call of TRBD2 rests on TCRdb alone, since no DNA is present to check it. Sequenced input: blood T cells: a sorted CD56 or NKG2C T cell subset, CD4+ or CD8+ T cells, or bulk PBMC T cells (not recorded which). This clonotype was sampled from a man aged 18 to 35 in good health. The CDR3 region is CASRTGTRLIGELFF.